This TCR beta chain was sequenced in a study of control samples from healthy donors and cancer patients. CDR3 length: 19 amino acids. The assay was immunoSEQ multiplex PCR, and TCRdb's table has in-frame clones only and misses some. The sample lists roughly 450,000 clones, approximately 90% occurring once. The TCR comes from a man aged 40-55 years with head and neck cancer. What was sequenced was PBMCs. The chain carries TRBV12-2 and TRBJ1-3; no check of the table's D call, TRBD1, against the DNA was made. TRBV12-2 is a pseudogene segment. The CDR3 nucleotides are TGTGCAAGTCGTCAACCCCCGGGACAGGGGGCGTTGAGGGGAAACACCATATATTTT. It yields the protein CASRQPPGQGALRGNTIYF.